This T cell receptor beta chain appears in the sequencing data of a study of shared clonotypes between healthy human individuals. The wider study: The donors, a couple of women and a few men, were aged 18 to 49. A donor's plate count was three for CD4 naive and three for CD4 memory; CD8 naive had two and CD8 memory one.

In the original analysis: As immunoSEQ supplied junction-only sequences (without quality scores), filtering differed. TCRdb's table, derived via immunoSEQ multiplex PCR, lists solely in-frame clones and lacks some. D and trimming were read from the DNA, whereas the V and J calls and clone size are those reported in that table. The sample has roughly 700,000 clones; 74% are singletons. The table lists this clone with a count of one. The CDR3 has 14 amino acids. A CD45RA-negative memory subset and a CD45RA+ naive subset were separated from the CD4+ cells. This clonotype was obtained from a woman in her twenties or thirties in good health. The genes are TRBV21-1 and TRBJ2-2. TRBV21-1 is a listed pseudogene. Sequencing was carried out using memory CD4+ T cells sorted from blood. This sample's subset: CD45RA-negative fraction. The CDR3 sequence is CASSKGTLTGELFF. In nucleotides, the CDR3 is TGTGCCAGCAGCAAAGGTACGTTGACCGGGGAGCTGTTTTTT.